Included here is one TCR beta chain sequence, with context. Its antigen is undetermined. Germline V gene sequence: CDR1 SNHLY, CDR2 FYNNEI. The CDR3 is 14 amino acids. The V and J ends lost 11 bases and 2 bases, in that order; junction bases with no gene match: 8. Generated by immunoSEQ multiplex PCR, the TCRdb table keeps only in-frame clones and is missing some. The sample has some 22,000 clones, about 68% seen once. Antigen-specific CD4+ T cells were expanded with viral peptide pools in the ViraFEST assay before sequencing. Isolation of CD4+ T cells took place after 10 days of culture. In the vaccine recipients, nucleocapsid antibodies were negative and there was no prior SARS-CoV-2 infection. This sample stems from a study of vaccination effects on CD4 cells after COVID-19.

The receptor's source is a human donor who received a COVID-19 vaccine. The material was CD4+ T cells from PBMCs cultured with HCoV-NL63 spike peptides, obtained before COVID-19 vaccination. This sequence joins TRBV2 and TRBJ2-3; 9 positions agree with TRBD2. CDR3 DNA sequence: TGTGCCCTTCAGACTAGCGGTTCCACAGATACGCAGTATTTT. This sequence encodes CALQTSGSTDTQYF.